This T cell receptor (beta chain) emerged from a study of blood T cell repertoires in COVID-19. Profiled with immunoSEQ multiplex PCR; TCRdb holds only in-frame clones, not every one. The sample carries about 280,000 clones, around 88% recorded once. The CDR3 is 14 amino acids. The V gene lost 4 bases and the J gene lost 6 bases, with 13 bases spanning the gap. The germline gives CDR1 SNHLY, CDR2 FYNNEI. The chain has TRBV2 and TRBJ1-5, with D possibly matching TRBD1 (6 bases). Material for sequencing was PBMCs or T cells enriched from blood (not recorded which). This TCR came from a woman aged 40 to 50 who had recovered from COVID-19. CDR3 in DNA: TGTGCCAGCAGTGTAAGGGGGGGTGGTCAGCCCCAGCATTTT. Residues: CASSVRGGGQPQHF. The full variable domain, completed using reference TRBV2 and TRBJ1-5, is EPEVTQTPSHQVTQMGQEVILRCVPISNHLYFYWYRQILGQKVEFLVSFYNNEISEKSEIFDDQFSVERPDGSNFTLKIRSTKLEDSAMYFCASSVRGGGQPQHFGDGTRLSIL.